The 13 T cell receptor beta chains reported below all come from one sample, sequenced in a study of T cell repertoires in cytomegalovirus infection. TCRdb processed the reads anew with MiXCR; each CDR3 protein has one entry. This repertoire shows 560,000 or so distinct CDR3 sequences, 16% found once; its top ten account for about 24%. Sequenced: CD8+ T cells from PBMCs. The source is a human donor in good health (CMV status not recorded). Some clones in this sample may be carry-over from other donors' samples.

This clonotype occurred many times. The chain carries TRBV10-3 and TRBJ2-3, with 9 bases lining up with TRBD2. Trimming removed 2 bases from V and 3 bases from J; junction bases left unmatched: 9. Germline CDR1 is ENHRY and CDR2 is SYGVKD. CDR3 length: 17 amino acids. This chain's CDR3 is CAISEQLAGEVTDTQYF. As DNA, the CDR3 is TGTGCCATCAGTGAGCAATTAGCGGGAGAGGTGACAGATACGCAGTATTTT.

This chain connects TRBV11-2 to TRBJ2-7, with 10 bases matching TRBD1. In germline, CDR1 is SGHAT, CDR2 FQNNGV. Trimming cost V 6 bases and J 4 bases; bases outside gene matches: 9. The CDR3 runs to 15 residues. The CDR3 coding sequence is TGTGCCAGCAGGGAAGGGACAGGGGACCTTTACGAGCAGTACTTC. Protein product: CASREGTGDLYEQYF.

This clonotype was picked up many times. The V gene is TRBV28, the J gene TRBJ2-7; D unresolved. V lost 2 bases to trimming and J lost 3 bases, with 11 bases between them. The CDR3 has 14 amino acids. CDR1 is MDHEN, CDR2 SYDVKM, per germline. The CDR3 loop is CASSLNWQDYEQYF. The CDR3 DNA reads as TGTGCCAGCAGTTTAAATTGGCAGGACTACGAGCAGTACTTC.

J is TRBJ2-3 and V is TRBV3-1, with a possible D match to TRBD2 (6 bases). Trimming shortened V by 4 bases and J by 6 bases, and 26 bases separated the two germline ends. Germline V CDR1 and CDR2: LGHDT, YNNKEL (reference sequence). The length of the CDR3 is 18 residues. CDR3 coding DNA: TGTGCCAGCAGCCTCTTACTAACGGGACTCGCGGGGACCGATACGCAGTATTTT. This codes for CASSLLLTGLAGTDTQYF.

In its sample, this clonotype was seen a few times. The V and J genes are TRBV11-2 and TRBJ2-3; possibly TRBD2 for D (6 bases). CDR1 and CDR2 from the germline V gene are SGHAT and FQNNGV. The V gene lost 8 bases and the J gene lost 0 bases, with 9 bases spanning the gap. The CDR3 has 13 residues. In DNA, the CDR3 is TGTGCCAGCGGTGGGGGGAGCACAGATACGCAGTATTTT. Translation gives CASGGGSTDTQYF. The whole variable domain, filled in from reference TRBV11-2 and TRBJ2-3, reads EAGVAQSPRYKIIEKRQSVAFWCNPISGHATLYWYQQILGQGPKLLIQFQNNGVVDDSQLPKDRFSAERLKGVDSTLKIQPAKLEDSAVYLCASGGGSTDTQYFGPGTRLTVL.

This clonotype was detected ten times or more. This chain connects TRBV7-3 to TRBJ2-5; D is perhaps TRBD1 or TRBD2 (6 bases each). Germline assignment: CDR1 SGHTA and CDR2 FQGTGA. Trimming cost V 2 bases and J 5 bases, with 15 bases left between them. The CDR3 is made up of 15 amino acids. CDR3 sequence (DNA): TGTGCCAGCAGCTTATTAGGAGGGGGTAGGGAGACCCAGTACTTC. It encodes CASSLLGGGRETQYF.

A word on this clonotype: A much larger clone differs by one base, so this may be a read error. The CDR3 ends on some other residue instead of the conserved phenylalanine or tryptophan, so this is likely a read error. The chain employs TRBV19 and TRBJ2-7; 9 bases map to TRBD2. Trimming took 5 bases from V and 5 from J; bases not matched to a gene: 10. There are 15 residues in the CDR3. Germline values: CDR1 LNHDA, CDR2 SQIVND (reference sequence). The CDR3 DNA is TGTGCCAGTAGTCCGGGGACTAGCTTATGGGACGAGCAGTACTTA. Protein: CASSPGTSLWDEQYL.

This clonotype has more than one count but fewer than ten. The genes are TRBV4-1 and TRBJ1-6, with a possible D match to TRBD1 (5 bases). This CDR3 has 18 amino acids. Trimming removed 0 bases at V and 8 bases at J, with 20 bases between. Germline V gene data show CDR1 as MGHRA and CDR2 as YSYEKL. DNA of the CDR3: TGCGCCAGCAGCCAAGATTGGGGGGACCGAGGATGGCATTCACCCCTCCACTTT. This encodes CASSQDWGDRGWHSPLHF.

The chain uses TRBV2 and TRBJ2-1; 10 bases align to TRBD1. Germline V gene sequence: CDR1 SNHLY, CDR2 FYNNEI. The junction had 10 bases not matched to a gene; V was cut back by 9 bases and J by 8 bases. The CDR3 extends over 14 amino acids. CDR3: CASVDRGLVDEQFF. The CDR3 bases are TGTGCCAGTGTTGACAGGGGGCTGGTGGATGAGCAGTTCTTC.

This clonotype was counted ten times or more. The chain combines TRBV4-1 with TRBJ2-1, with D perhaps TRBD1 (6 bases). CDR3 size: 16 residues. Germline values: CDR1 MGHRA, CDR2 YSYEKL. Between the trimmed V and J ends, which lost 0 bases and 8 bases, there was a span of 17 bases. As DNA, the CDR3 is TGCGCCAGCAGCCAAGAATCGACAGGAGCTTTGGATGAGCAGTTCTTC. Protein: CASSQESTGALDEQFF.

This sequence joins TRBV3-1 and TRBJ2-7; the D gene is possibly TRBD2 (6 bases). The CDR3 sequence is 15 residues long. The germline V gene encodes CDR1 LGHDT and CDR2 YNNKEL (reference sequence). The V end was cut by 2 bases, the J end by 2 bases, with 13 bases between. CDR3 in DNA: TGTGCCAGCAGCCAATCGACCCGGGGGACCTACGAGCAGTACTTC. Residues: CASSQSTRGTYEQYF.

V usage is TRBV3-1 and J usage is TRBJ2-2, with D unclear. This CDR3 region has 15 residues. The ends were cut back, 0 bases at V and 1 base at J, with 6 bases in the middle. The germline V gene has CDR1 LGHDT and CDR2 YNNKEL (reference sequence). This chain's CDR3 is CASSQDRMNTGELFF. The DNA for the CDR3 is TGTGCCAGCAGCCAAGACAGGATGAACACCGGGGAGCTGTTTTTT.

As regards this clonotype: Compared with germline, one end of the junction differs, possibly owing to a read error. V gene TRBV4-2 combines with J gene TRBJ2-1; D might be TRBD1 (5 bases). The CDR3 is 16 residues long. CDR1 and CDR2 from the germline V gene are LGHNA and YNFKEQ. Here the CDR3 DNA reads TGTGCCAGCAGCCCAGAAGGGCAGGGATGGGCTAATGAGCAGTTATTC. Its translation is CASSPEGQGWANEQLF.